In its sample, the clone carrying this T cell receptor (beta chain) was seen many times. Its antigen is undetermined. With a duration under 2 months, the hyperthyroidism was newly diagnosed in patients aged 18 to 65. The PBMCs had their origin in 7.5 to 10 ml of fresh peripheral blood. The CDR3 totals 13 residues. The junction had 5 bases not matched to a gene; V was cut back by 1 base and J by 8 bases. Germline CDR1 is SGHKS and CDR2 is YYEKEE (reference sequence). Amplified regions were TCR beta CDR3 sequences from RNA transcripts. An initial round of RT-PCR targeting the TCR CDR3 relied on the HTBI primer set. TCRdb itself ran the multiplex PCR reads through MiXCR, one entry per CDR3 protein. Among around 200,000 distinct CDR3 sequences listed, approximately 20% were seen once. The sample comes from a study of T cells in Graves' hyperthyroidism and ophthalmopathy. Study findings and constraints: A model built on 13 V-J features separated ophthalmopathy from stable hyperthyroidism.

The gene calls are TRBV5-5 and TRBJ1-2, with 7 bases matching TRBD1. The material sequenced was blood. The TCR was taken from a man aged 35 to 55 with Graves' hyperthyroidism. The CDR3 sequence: CASSLFPGGGYTF. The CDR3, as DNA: TGTGCCAGCAGCTTGTTTCCAGGGGGAGGCTACACCTTC.